This T cell receptor beta chain stems from a study of T cell repertoires in cytomegalovirus infection. Study context: It was the public TCR beta signatures that indicated both CMV infection and matching HLA type.

MiXCR was run by TCRdb on the reads, yielding one entry per CDR3 protein. Of 300,000 to 450,000 distinct CDR3 sequences in the sample, approximately 18% are singletons; the top ten hold 8.7%. The sample holds many counts of this clonotype. As yet, its antigen is unknown. Points from the study as a whole: Ex vivo, HLA-C-restricted CMV-specific TCR beta clonotypes prevailed over the rest of the response. There were carriers of CMV plus the relevant HLA, and cumulative public TCR beta family frequency identified them.

This CDR3 region has 13 residues. Looked up from germline, CDR1 is LNHDA and CDR2 is SQIVND (reference sequence). The V and J ends lost 6 bases and 6 bases, in that order; junction bases with no gene match: 4. V is TRBV19 and J is TRBJ2-1; TRBD2 aligns across 8 bases. This sequence originates from a human donor in good health (CMV status not recorded). Some clones in this sample may be carry-over from other donors' samples. Sequencing was performed on PBMCs. The CDR3 loop reads CASSEREINEQFF. In DNA form, the CDR3 reads TGTGCCAGTAGCGAGCGGGAGATCAATGAGCAGTTCTTC. The complete variable domain, with remaining parts taken from reference TRBV19 and TRBJ2-1, reads DGGITQSPKYLFRKEGQNVTLSCEQNLNHDAMYWYRQDPGQGLRLIYYSQIVNDFQKGDIAEGYSVSREKKESFPLTVTSAQKNPTAFYLCASSEREINEQFFGPGTRLTVL.